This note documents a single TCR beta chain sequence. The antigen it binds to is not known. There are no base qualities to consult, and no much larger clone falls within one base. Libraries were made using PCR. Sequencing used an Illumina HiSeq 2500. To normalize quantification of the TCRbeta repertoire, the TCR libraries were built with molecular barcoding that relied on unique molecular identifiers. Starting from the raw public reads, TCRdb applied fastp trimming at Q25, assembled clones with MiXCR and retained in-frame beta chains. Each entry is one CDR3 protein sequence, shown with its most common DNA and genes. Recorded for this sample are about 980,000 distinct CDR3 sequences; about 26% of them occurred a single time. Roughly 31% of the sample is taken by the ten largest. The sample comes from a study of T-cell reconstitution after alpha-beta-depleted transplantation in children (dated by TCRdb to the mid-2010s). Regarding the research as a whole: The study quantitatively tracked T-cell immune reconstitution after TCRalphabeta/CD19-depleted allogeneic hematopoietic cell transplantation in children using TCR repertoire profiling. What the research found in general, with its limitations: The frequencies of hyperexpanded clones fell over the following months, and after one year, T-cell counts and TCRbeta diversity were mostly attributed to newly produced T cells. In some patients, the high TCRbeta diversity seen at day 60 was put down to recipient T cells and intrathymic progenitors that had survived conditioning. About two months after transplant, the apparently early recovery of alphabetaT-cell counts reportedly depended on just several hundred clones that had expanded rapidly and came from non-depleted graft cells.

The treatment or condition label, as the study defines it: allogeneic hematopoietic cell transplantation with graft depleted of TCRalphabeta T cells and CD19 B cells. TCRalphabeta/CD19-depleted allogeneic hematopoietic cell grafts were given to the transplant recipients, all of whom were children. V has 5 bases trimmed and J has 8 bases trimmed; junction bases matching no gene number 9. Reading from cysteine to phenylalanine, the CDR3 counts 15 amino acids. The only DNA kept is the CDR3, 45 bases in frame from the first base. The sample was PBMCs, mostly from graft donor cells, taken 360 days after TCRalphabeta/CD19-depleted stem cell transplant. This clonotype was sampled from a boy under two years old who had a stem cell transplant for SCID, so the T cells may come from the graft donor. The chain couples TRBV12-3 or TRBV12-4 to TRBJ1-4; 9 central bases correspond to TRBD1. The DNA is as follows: TGTGCCAGCAGTCCCGGGACAGGGAAACAAGAAAAACTGTTTTTT. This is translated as CASSPGTGKQEKLFF.